This T cell receptor beta chain is from a study of identical twins. TCRdb reanalysed the 5' RACE reads using MiXCR and keeps one entry per CDR3 protein. This sample has around 570,000 distinct CDR3 sequences; nearly 10% occur once, and the top ten carry roughly 3.2%. This clonotype has only a few counts. CDR1 and CDR2 from the germline V gene are SEHNR and FQNEAQ (reference sequence). The CDR3 is 16 residues long. J gave up 0 bases and V 3 bases, and 2 bases lay outside the gene matches. A further study also used this sample, focusing on yellow fever vaccine responses in identical twins. That source adds: The authors reported partly convergent, partly personalized vaccine responses in identical twins.

The receptor was derived from a woman aged 18-29 years in good health. Sequencing was carried out using PBMCs. The rearrangement links TRBV7-9 to TRBJ2-2; 9 nucleotides match TRBD2. The CDR3 DNA sequence: TGTGCCAGCAGCTTTATAGCGGGAGCGAACACCGGGGAGCTGTTTTTT. Protein sequence: CASSFIAGANTGELFF.